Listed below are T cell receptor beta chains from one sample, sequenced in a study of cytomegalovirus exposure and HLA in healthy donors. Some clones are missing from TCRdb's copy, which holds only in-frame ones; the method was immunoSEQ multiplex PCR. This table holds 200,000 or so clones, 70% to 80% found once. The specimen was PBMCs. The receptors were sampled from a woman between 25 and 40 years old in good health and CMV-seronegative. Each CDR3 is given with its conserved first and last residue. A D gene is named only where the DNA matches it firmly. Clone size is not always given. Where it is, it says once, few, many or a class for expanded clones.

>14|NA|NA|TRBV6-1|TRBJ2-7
TGTGCCAGCAGTGGGCTCTTCCGCTCCTACGAGCAGTACTTC
CASSGLFRSYEQYF
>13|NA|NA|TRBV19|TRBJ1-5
TGTGCCAGTAGTATCTGGGGCTATCAGCCCCAGCATTTT
CASSIWGYQPQHF
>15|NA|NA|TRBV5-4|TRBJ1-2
TGTGCCAGCAGCTCAGCCCAGGGGAGTAACTATGGCTACCCCTTC
CASSSAQGSNYGYPF
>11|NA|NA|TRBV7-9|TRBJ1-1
TGTTCCAGCAGTTATGCCAGGGAAGCTTTCTTT
CSSSYAREAFF
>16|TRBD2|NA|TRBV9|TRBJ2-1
TGTGCCAGCAGCGTAGATTATGCGGGGGGGCTGAATGAGCAGTTCTTC
CASSVDYAGGLNEQFF
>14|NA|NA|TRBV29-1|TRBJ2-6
TGCAGCGTTGACCTCCTACCGGGGGCCAACGTCCTGACTTTC
CSVDLLPGANVLTF
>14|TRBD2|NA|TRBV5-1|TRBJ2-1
TGCGCCAGCAGCAGTTTTCTAGCGGGAGTTGAGCAGTTCTTC
CASSSFLAGVEQFF
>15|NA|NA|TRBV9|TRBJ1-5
TGTGCCAGCAGCGTAGGGGGAGGGGCCGATCAGCCCCAGCATTTT
CASSVGGGADQPQHF
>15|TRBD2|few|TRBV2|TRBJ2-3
TGTGCCAGCCACGGGTCCCGGGGGGGCATGAATACGCAGTATTTT
CASHGSRGGMNTQYF
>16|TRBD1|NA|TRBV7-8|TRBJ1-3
TGTGCCAGCAGCCCTTTAGGGGGCCTCTCTGGAAACACCATATATTTT
CASSPLGGLSGNTIYF
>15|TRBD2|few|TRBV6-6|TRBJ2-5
TGTGCCAGCAGTACTCTAGCGGGAGGTGGAGAGACCCAGTACTTC
CASSTLAGGGETQYF
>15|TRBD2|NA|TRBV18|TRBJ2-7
TGTGCCAGCTCACCCGAGACTAGCGGGGGGGGCGAGCAGTACTTC
CASSPETSGGGEQYF
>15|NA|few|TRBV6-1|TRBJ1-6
TGTGCCAGCAGTGAAGGGCACCTGTATAATTCACCCCTCCACTTT
CASSEGHLYNSPLHF
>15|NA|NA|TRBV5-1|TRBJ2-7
TGCGCCAGCAGCCATGGGACAAACCAAGCCTACGAGCAGTACTTC
CASSHGTNQAYEQYF
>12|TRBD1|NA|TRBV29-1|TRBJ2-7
TGCAGCGTTGTTATTCGGACAGGCCAGATCTCCTTC
CSVVIRTGQISF
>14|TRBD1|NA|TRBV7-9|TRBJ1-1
TGTGCCAGCAGCCCCTACAGGGGGGGGACTGAAGCTTTCTTT
CASSPYRGGTEAFF
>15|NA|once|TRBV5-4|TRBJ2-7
TGTGCCAGCAGCTTGGGTTCGGGGACACTCTACGAGCAGTACTTC
CASSLGSGTLYEQYF
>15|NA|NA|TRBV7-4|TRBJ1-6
TGTGCCAGCAGCTTAGCGTCACACCTTAATTCACCCCTCCACTTT
CASSLASHLNSPLHF
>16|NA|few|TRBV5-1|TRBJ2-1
TGCGCCAGCAGCTTGGAGGGACACCTGTACTACAATGAGCAGTTCTTC
CASSLEGHLYYNEQFF
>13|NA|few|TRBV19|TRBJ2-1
TGTGCCAGTAGCCCCTACCAGGGCAATGAGCAGTTCTTC
CASSPYQGNEQFF
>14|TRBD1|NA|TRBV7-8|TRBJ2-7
TGTGCCAGCAGCTACTCCGGGACAGGCTACGAGCAGTACTTC
CASSYSGTGYEQYF
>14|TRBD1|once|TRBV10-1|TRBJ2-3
TGCGCCAGCAGCGGGACAGGGGGACCAGATACGCAGTATTTT
CASSGTGGPDTQYF
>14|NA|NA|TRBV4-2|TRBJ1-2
TGTGCCAGCAGCGTGACAGGTCCGAACTATGGCTACACCTTC
CASSVTGPNYGYTF
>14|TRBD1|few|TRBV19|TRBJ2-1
TGTGCCAGTAGTACCTGGGACAGGGTAAATGAGCAGTTCTTC
CASSTWDRVNEQFF
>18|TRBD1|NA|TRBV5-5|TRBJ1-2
TGTGCCAGCAGCTTGGTCCCGGGACAGGGGGCTGCTAACTATGGCTACACCTTC
CASSLVPGQGAANYGYTF
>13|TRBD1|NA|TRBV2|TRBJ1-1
TGTGCCAGCGGGGGGCTAGGACAGGTCCGAGCTTTCTTT
CASGGLGQVRAFF
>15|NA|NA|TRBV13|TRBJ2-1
TGTGCCAGCAGCTTAGTCGGGGGAAGCTACAATGAGCAGTTCTTC
CASSLVGGSYNEQFF
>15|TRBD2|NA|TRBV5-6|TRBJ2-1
TGTGCCAGCAGCTTGCCCAGCGGGGGCGTTCGGGAGCAGTTCTTC
CASSLPSGGVREQFF
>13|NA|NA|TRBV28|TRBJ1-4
TGTGCCAGCAGTATATACACGGGTGAAAAACTGTTTTTT
CASSIYTGEKLFF
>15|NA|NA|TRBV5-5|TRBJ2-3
TGTGCCAGCAGCCGGAGGGGATCTAGCACAGATACGCAGTATTTT
CASSRRGSSTDTQYF
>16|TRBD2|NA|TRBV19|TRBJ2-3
TGTGCCAGTAGTAGACTAGCGGGAGGCAGCACAGATACGCAGTATTTT
CASSRLAGGSTDTQYF
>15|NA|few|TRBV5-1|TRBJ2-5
TGCGCCAGCAGGGAGGGGGGGGGCCTTCAAGAGACCCAGTACTTC
CASREGGGLQETQYF
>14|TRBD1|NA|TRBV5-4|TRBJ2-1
TGTGCCAGTAGAAGACAGGGGGAGGACAATGAGCAGTTCTTC
CASRRQGEDNEQFF
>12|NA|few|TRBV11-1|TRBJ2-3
TGTGCCAGCAGCCTCCTTGGGAGGAAGCAGTATTTT
CASSLLGRKQYF
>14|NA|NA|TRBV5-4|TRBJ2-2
TGTGCCAGCAGCTTTATACAGAACACCGGGGAGCTGTTTTTT
CASSFIQNTGELFF
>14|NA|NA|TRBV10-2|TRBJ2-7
TGCGCCAGCAGTGAGACGGGATCTGGCTACGAGCAGTACTTC
CASSETGSGYEQYF
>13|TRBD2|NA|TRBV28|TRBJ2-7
TGTGCCAGCAGGCCGGGACTAGTAGTCGAGCAGTACTTC
CASRPGLVVEQYF
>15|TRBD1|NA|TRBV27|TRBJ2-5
TGTGCCAGCAGCCACTACAGGGGGGTCCAAGAGACCCAGTACTTC
CASSHYRGVQETQYF
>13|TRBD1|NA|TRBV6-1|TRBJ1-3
TGTGCCAGCAGTTGGACAGGGGTGGACACCATATATTTT
CASSWTGVDTIYF